This T cell receptor (beta chain) was recovered during a study of spatial heterogeneity in lung cancer. TCRdb analysed the 5' RACE reads with MiXCR anew, one entry per CDR3 protein. This sample carries about 2,300 distinct CDR3 sequences, roughly 13% of them seen once, and the ten largest clones take about 9.1%. This clonotype is classed as medium-sized. Its cognate antigen is unknown. Documented time point: sample taken at primary tumor resection. Notes on the study in general: Tracking of ubiquitous and regional nonsynonymous mutations by counts of ubiquitous and regional expanded TCRs, respectively, was seen. Intratumoral expanded alpha and beta TCR counts were found to track tumor mutation counts.

The CDR3 length is 14 residues. V was cut by 3 bases and J by 2 bases, with 10 bases left in between. Germline values: CDR1 SGHTA, CDR2 FQGNSA. The clonotype was recovered from a male donor with early-stage non-small cell lung cancer. Source: lung tumor tissue, taken at surgery. The chain recombines TRBV7-2 with TRBJ1-1; D unclear. CDR3 DNA sequence: TGTGCCAGCAGCTTCTTAACGAGTAACACTGAAGCTTTCTTT. Encoded protein: CASSFLTSNTEAFF.